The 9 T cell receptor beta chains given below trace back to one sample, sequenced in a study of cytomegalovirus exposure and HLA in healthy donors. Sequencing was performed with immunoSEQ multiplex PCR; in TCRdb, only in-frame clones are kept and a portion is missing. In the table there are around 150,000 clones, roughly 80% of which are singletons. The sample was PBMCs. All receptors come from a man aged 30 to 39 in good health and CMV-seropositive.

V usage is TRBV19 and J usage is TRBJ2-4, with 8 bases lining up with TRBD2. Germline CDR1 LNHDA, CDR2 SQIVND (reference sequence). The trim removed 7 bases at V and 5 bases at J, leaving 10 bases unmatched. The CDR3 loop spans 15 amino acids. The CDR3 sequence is CASIPRAGDENIQYF. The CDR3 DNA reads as TGTGCCAGTATCCCGAGAGCGGGGGACGAAAACATTCAGTACTTC.

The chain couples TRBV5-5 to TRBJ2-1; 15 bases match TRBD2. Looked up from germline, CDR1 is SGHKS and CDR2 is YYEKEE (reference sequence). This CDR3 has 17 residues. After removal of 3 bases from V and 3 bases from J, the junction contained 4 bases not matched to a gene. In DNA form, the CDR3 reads TGTGCCAGCAGCTCGCGGACTAGCGGGGGGGACTACAATGAGCAGTTCTTC. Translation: CASSSRTSGGDYNEQFF. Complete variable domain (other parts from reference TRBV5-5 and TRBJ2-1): DAGVTQSPTHLIKTRGQQVTLRCSPISGHKSVSWYQQVLGQGPQFIFQYYEKEERGRGNFPDRFSARQFPNYSSELNVNALLLGDSALYLCASSSRTSGGDYNEQFFGPGTRLTVL.

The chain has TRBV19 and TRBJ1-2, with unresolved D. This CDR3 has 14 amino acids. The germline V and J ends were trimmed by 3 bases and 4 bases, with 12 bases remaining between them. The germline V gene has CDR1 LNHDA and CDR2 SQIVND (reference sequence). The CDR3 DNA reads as TGTGCCAGTAGTATGGGCAGTAGCGTCTATGGCTACACCTTC. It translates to CASSMGSSVYGYTF.

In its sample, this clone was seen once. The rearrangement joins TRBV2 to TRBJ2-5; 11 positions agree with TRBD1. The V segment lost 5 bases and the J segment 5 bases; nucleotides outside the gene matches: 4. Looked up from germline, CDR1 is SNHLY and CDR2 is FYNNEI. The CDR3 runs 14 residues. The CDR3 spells CASSLDRGRETQYF. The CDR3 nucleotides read TGTGCCAGCAGTTTGGACAGGGGGCGGGAGACCCAGTACTTC.

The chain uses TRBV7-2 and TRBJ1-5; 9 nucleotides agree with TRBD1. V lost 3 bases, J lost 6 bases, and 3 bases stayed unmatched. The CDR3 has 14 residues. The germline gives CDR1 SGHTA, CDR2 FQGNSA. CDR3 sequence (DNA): TGTGCCAGCAGCTTTGGACAGGGGAGTCAGCCCCAGCATTTT. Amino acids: CASSFGQGSQPQHF.

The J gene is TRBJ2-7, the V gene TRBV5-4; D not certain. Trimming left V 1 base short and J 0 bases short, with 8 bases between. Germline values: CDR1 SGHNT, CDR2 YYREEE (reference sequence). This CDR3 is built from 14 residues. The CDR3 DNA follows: TGTGCCAGCAGCTTGACTCGCGGCTCCTACGAGCAGTACTTC. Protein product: CASSLTRGSYEQYF.

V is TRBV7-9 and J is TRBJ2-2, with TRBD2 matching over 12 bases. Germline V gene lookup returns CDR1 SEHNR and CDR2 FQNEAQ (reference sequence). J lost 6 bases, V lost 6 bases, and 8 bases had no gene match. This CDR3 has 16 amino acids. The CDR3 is CASRTTSGSEAGELFF. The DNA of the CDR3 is TGTGCCAGCAGGACGACTAGCGGGAGTGAGGCCGGGGAGCTGTTTTTT.

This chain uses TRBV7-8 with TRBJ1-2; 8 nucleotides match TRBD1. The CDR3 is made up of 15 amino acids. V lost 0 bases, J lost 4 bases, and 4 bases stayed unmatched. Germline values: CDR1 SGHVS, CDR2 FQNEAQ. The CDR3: CASSLADRGSYGYTF. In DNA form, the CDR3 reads TGTGCCAGCAGCTTAGCAGACAGGGGCTCCTATGGCTACACCTTC.

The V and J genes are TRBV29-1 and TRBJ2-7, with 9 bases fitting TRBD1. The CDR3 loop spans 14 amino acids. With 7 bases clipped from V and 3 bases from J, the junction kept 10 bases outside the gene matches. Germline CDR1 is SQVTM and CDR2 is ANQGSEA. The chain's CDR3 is CSGFRQGDIYEQYF. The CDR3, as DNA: TGCAGCGGTTTCCGACAGGGGGATATCTACGAGCAGTACTTC.